This is a list of T cell receptor beta chains from one sample in a study of T cells in Graves' hyperthyroidism and ophthalmopathy. From the multiplex PCR reads, TCRdb called clonotypes with MiXCR, one entry per CDR3 protein. This sample yields 350,000 to 400,000 distinct CDR3 sequences, of which about 18% are seen a single time; around 4% belongs to the top ten. The specimen sequenced was blood. All receptors come from a woman between 18 and 29 years old with Graves' hyperthyroidism. The CDR3 runs from the conserved cysteine through the conserved F or W. A D gene is named only where the DNA matches it firmly. Where a row states a size, it is once, few, many or the class of an expanded clone; other rows omit it.

cdr3_length j_call d_call clone_size v_call cdr3_nt cdr3_aa
14 TRBJ1-6 TRBD1 many TRBV11-2 TGTGCCAGCACCCAGGGGGAAAATAATTCACCCCTCCACTTT CASTQGENNSPLHF
17 TRBJ2-7 TRBD2 many TRBV15 TGTGCCACCAGCCCCCACCGGAATAGCGGGGCCTCCTACGAGCAGTACTTC CATSPHRNSGASYEQYF
15 TRBJ1-2 TRBD1 many TRBV5-1 TGCGCCAGCAGCCAGGAGGGACAGGGGTACTATGGCTACACCTTC CASSQEGQGYYGYTF
17 TRBJ2-6 NA many TRBV20-1 TGCAGTGCTAGAGATCAGGCGAAGGCATCGGGGGCCAACGTCCTGACTTTC CSARDQAKASGANVLTF
15 TRBJ2-7 TRBD2 NA TRBV10-1 TGCGCCAGCAGGGCATCTGGGGCTAGCGGGAGTGAGCAGTACTTC CASRASGASGSEQYF
15 TRBJ1-5 NA NA TRBV4-1 TGCGCCAGCAGCCAAGCCAGGGCGGACAATCAGCCCCAGCATTTT CASSQARADNQPQHF
15 TRBJ2-2 TRBD2 NA TRBV2 TGTGCCAGCAGTGAGAGCGGGGGGGCCTACGGGGAGCTGTTTTTT CASSESGGAYGELFF
14 TRBJ1-1 NA many TRBV6-1 TGTGCCAGCTGGTTAAATGTCCGGGACCTTAAAGCTTTCTTT CASWLNVRDLKAFF
17 TRBJ2-5 NA NA TRBV5-1 TGCGCCAGCAGCTTGGCCTATTGGACAGCCCAGACGGAGACCCAGTACTTC CASSLAYWTAQTETQYF
13 TRBJ2-4 TRBD2 many TRBV2 TGTGCCAGCAGGGGCAGGACTAGGGACATTCAGTACTTC CASRGRTRDIQYF
20 TRBJ2-7 NA many TRBV2 TGTGCCAGCAGTGAAAGGGGCGCCCGTTACTTATCCGGGGACACCTACGAGCAGTACTTC CASSERGARYLSGDTYEQYF
11 TRBJ2-7 TRBD1 few TRBV6-1 TGTGCCATCGGACAGGGCTACGAGCAGTACTTC CAIGQGYEQYF
14 TRBJ2-7 TRBD2 many TRBV28 TGTGCCAGCACCTCCCTAGGGAGGGCCTACGAGCAGTACTTC CASTSLGRAYEQYF
15 TRBJ1-1 TRBD1 many TRBV7-9 TGTGCCAGCAGACTTATACAGGGGCTCGGCACTGAAGCTTTCTTT CASRLIQGLGTEAFF
14 TRBJ1-1 NA many TRBV13 TGTGCCAGCAGCTTAGACAGCCAAAACACTGAAGCTTTCTTT CASSLDSQNTEAFF
15 TRBJ1-1 NA many TRBV24-1 TGTGCCACCAGTGATCCGACAGTCAACAGAGGGGAAGCTTTCTTT CATSDPTVNRGEAFF
15 TRBJ1-2 NA many TRBV12-3/TRBV12-4 TGTGCCAGCAGGCATAGGACCGGGGGAGGGTATGGCTACACCTTC CASRHRTGGGYGYTF
15 TRBJ2-7 TRBD2 NA TRBV5-1 TGCGCCAGCAGCTTGCCAGCGGGGGACCCCTACGAGCAGTACTTC CASSLPAGDPYEQYF
13 TRBJ1-5 NA many TRBV20-1 TGCAGTGCTATGGCTGGTCCCAATCAGCCCCAGCATTTT CSAMAGPNQPQHF
14 TRBJ1-3 NA many TRBV7-9 TGTGCCAGCAGCGCCCTCAGCGGGGGAAACACCATATATTTT CASSALSGGNTIYF
14 TRBJ1-1 NA few TRBV10-1 TGCGCCAGCAGCAAGGACCCTGGGAACACTGAAGCTTTCTTT CASSKDPGNTEAFF
15 TRBJ2-4 TRBD2 few TRBV2 TGTGCCAGCAGTGGGACTAGCGGGGGTCGAAACATTCAGTACTTC CASSGTSGGRNIQYF
13 TRBJ2-7 NA many TRBV4-2 TGTGCCAGCAGCCAACAGACAGTCGCCGAGCAGTACTTC CASSQQTVAEQYF
13 TRBJ1-3 NA few TRBV9 TGTGCCAGCGCCCCGTCAAATGGAAACACCATATATTTT CASAPSNGNTIYF
14 TRBJ2-7 NA many TRBV11-2 TGTGCCAGCAGCTTAGTCCTCGAAGCCTACGAGCAGTACTTC CASSLVLEAYEQYF
18 TRBJ2-7 NA many TRBV6-1 TGTGCCAGCAGGGATCCGGGACACGGTCAACAACCGGGGATCGAGCAGTACTTC CASRDPGHGQQPGIEQYF
13 TRBJ1-1 NA many TRBV6-1 TGTGCCAGCAGTGAAGCCGAAGAGACTGAAGCTTTCTTT CASSEAEETEAFF
13 TRBJ2-7 NA many TRBV6-5 TGTGCCAGCAGAAGGACAGCTGTCTACGAGCAGTACTTC CASRRTAVYEQYF
16 TRBJ1-2 TRBD1 many TRBV27 TGTGCCAGCAGTTTCCAAAACAGGGGGCGCAACTATGGCTACACCTTC CASSFQNRGRNYGYTF
15 TRBJ1-1 TRBD1 many TRBV6-5 TGTGCCAGCAGTTCCCTGGACAGGGGAAGTACTGAAGCTTTCTTT CASSSLDRGSTEAFF
14 TRBJ1-1 NA many TRBV12-3/TRBV12-4 TGTGCCAGCAGTTTAGCGGCGGAAAGCACTGAAGCTTTCTTT CASSLAAESTEAFF
15 TRBJ2-5 TRBD2 many TRBV20-1 TGCAGTGTTTCTCCCGGGACTAGCGGCGGGGAGACCCAGTACTTC CSVSPGTSGGETQYF
14 TRBJ2-7 NA many TRBV28 TGTGCCAGCTACTCCAGGGGCAGCTCCTACGAGCAGTACTTC CASYSRGSSYEQYF
12 TRBJ2-5 NA many TRBV2 TGTGCCAGCGCCCGGTCCCAAGAGACCCAGTACTTC CASARSQETQYF
11 TRBJ2-7 NA many TRBV2 TGTGCCAGCCAGGGGAGCTACGAGCAGTACTTC CASQGSYEQYF
14 TRBJ2-7 NA many TRBV2 TGTGCCAGCAGTCAGTCCGGGTTTTCCTACGAGCAGTACTTC CASSQSGFSYEQYF
15 TRBJ1-2 TRBD1 few TRBV4-1 TGCGCCAGCAGCCAGCCGACCTGGGACAGGGATGGCTACACCTTC CASSQPTWDRDGYTF
13 TRBJ1-5 NA few TRBV12-3/TRBV12-4 TGTGCCAGCACCTACGGAGGGGGTCAGCCCCAGCATTTT CASTYGGGQPQHF
17 TRBJ2-7 TRBD2 many TRBV12-3/TRBV12-4 TGTGCCAGCAGTCCATCGGGACTAGCGGGGGGCTGGTACGAGCAGTACTTC CASSPSGLAGGWYEQYF
13 TRBJ1-1 NA NA TRBV7-9 TGTGCCAGCAGCCAAGACACCGACACTGAAGCTCTCTTT CASSQDTDTEALF
14 TRBJ1-2 NA many TRBV11-2 TGTGCCAGCAGCTTCTCATCAGCTAACTATGGCTACACCTTC CASSFSSANYGYTF
14 TRBJ2-2 NA NA TRBV12-3/TRBV12-4 TGTGCCAGCAGTTTGACAGAGAACACCGGGGAGCTGTTTTTT CASSLTENTGELFF
12 TRBJ2-5 NA few TRBV29-1 TGCAGCGTTGAAGAGGGTGTTGAGACCCAGTACTTC CSVEEGVETQYF
18 TRBJ2-5 TRBD2 NA TRBV7-8 TGTGCCAGCAGCTCCCTCCTACTTGGACTAGCGGGTGAAGAGACCCAGTACTTC CASSSLLLGLAGEETQYF
15 TRBJ2-5 NA many TRBV15 TGTGCCACCAGCGCCATCCGGTACCTACAAGAGACCCAGTACTTC CATSAIRYLQETQYF
18 TRBJ2-7 TRBD1 NA TRBV6-2/TRBV6-3 TGTGCCAGCAGTCCCTGGACAGGGGTGAGTCACGGATCCTACGAGCAGTACTTC CASSPWTGVSHGSYEQYF
12 TRBJ1-1 TRBD1 NA TRBV20-1 TGCAGTGCCCCGGGACAGGGGAGAGAGGCTTTCTTT CSAPGQGREAFF
16 TRBJ2-7 NA many TRBV19 TGTGCCAGTAGTCCAGGACATAGAAGATTGACCTACGAGCAGTACTTC CASSPGHRRLTYEQYF
15 TRBJ1-2 TRBD1 many TRBV5-1 TGCGCCAGCAGCTTGGCCCCGACAGGGGCGGGTGGCTACACCTTC CASSLAPTGAGGYTF
14 TRBJ2-2 NA NA TRBV20-1 TGCAGTGCTAGTTTGGGATCGGACACCGGGGAGCTGTTTTTT CSASLGSDTGELFF
14 TRBJ2-2 NA many TRBV12-3/TRBV12-4 TGTGCCAGCAGTTTGAAGTCTAACACCGGGGAGCTGTTTTTT CASSLKSNTGELFF
17 TRBJ2-2 TRBD2 few TRBV5-4 TGTGCCAGCAGCTGGTCGTGGACTAGAAAACCCACCGGGGAGCTGTTTTTT CASSWSWTRKPTGELFF
12 TRBJ1-5 NA few TRBV2 TGTGCCAGTCATCCTGGAAGCCAGCCCCAGCATTTT CASHPGSQPQHF
18 TRBJ2-2 TRBD2 many TRBV6-2/TRBV6-3 TGTGCCAGCAGTTACTCCTCTAGCGGGGGATACTACACCGGGGAGCTGTTTTTT CASSYSSSGGYYTGELFF
15 TRBJ1-2 NA many TRBV12-3/TRBV12-4 TGTGCCAGCAGTTTGTCACAGGGATCGTCGGATGGCTACACCTTC CASSLSQGSSDGYTF